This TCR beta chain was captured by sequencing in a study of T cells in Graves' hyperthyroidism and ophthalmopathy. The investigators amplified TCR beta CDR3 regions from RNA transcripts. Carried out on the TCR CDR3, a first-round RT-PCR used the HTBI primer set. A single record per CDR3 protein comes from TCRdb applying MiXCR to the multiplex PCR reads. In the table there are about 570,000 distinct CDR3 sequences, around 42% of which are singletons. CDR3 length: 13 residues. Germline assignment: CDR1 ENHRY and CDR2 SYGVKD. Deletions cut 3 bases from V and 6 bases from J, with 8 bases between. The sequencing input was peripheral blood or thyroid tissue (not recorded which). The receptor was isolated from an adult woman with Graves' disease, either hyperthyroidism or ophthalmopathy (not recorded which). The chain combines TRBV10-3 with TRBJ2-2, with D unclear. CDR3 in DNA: TGTGCCATCAGTGATTTGTGGCCCGGGGAGCTGTTTTTT. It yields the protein CAISDLWPGELFF.